A selection of T cell receptor beta chains follows, all from one sample in a study of T-cell reconstitution after alpha-beta-depleted transplantation in children. TCRdb re-analysed the PCR reads in MiXCR, keeping a single row per CDR3 protein. The sample carries 500,000 to 750,000 distinct CDR3 sequences, 13% recorded once. The sequencing used PBMCs, mostly from graft donor cells, collected 360 days after TCRalphabeta/CD19-depleted stem cell transplant. The receptors originated from a male patient under 18 who had a stem cell transplant for acute myeloid leukemia, so the T cells may come from the graft donor. Both conserved end residues are part of each CDR3. Each record gives: V gene, clone size, D gene, J gene, CDR3 DNA, CDR3 protein. The D gene is left open where the match is weak. Rows give clone size only sometimes, using once, few, many, or a class for an expanded clone.

>TRBV27|.|.|TRBJ1-3
TGTGCCAGCAGTTTTTCCCACTCTGGAAACACCATATATTTT
CASSFSHSGNTIYF
>TRBV5-5|few|.|TRBJ2-1
TGTGCCAGCAGCTGGGCCATTGATAGCTTTAGGGTGCAGTTCTTC
CASSWAIDSFRVQFF
>TRBV19|.|.|TRBJ2-1
TGTGCCAGTCCCACCCGACGGGGCTCCTACAATGAGCAGTTCTTC
CASPTRRGSYNEQFF
>TRBV5-1|few|TRBD2|TRBJ2-1
TGCGCCAGCAGCCAAGGGACTAGCGGGAGTCATGAGCAGTTCTTC
CASSQGTSGSHEQFF
>TRBV20-1|many|.|TRBJ2-3
TGCAGTGCTAGAGTCGGGAGAGGGGCAGATACGCAGTATTTT
CSARVGRGADTQYF
>TRBV29-1|.|.|TRBJ1-2
TGCAGCGTTGAAGGAGCTCTTCCCGCCGAATATGGCTACACCTTC
CSVEGALPAEYGYTF
>TRBV12-5|.|TRBD2|TRBJ2-3
TGTGCTAGTGGTCCCTACGGGGTAGCGGGAAGTACAGATACGCAGTATTTT
CASGPYGVAGSTDTQYF
>TRBV11-1|few|TRBD1|TRBJ2-1
TGTGCCAGCAGCTTAGGTTTCGGGACAGGGCATCAGAATGAGCAGTTCTTC
CASSLGFGTGHQNEQFF
>TRBV20-1|few|.|TRBJ2-7
TGCAGTGCTAGAGATTTAGGGGGGACTAACTACGAGCAGTACTTC
CSARDLGGTNYEQYF
>TRBV24-1|few|TRBD2|TRBJ2-1
TGTGCCACCAGTGTAACTAGCGGGAGTTCTTCCTACAATGAGCAGTTCTTC
CATSVTSGSSSYNEQFF
>TRBV5-1|few|TRBD1|TRBJ1-4
TGCGCCAGCAGCCTACCACGACAGGGCGATGAAAAACTGTTTTTT
CASSLPRQGDEKLFF
>TRBV5-1|few|.|TRBJ2-7
TGCGCCTGTTCCCGGGACGGCATCTCCTACGAGCAGTACTTC
CACSRDGISYEQYF
>TRBV11-3|few|TRBD2|TRBJ2-7
TGTGCCAGCAGACTAGCGTCGAACGAGCAGTACTTC
CASRLASNEQYF
>TRBV4-3|few|TRBD2|TRBJ2-7
TGCGCCAGCAGCCACGTGAGCGGGAGGCACTCCTACGAGCAGTACTTC
CASSHVSGRHSYEQYF
>TRBV18|few|.|TRBJ2-5
TGTGCCAGCTCCCACAGCCAAGAGACCCAGTACTTC
CASSHSQETQYF
>TRBV5-1|.|.|TRBJ2-1
TGCGCCAGCAGCTTGGGTTCAGGGGTTTTAGATGAGCAGTTCTTC
CASSLGSGVLDEQFF
>TRBV20-1|many|TRBD2|TRBJ2-7
TGCAGTGCTAGAGTACTAGCGGGAGGGCCTCCCGACGAGCAGTACTTC
CSARVLAGGPPDEQYF
>TRBV28|.|.|TRBJ2-4
TGTGCCAGCAGTTTATCCCCGGGAGTAGCCAAAAACATTCAGTACTTC
CASSLSPGVAKNIQYF
>TRBV20-1|.|.|TRBJ2-1
TGCAGTGCTAGAGTGCCTTACCAGGCCCGAGTCCTAAACAATGAGCAGTTCTTC
CSARVPYQARVLNNEQFF
>TRBV12-3/TRBV12-4|few|TRBD2|TRBJ2-7
TGTGCCAGCAGTTTAGAAATGAGCGGGAGGGCCGGGGAAGAGCAGTACTTC
CASSLEMSGRAGEEQYF
>TRBV12-3/TRBV12-4|.|.|TRBJ2-5
TGTGCCAGCAGTTTAAGGGAGAGGTGGGAGACCCAGTACTTC
CASSLRERWETQYF
>TRBV29-1|.|TRBD2|TRBJ2-3
TGCAGCGTTGCGGGACTAGCGGGAGATACGCAGTATTTT
CSVAGLAGDTQYF
>TRBV2|.|TRBD2|TRBJ2-1
TGTGCCAGCAGTGAAGCGAGGGGGGGCGGGAGGGTCTTCTTC
CASSEARGGGRVFF
>TRBV19|few|.|TRBJ2-2
TGTGCCAGTAGTATCGGACGGACCTACGGGGGGGAGCTGTTTTTT
CASSIGRTYGGELFF